The 2 T cell receptor beta chains presented below share a single source sample, sequenced in a study of cytomegalovirus exposure and HLA in healthy donors. This PCR relied on a set of 60 Vbeta primers and 13 Jbeta primers. Measured with immunoSEQ multiplex PCR; TCRdb has only the in-frame clones, and not every one. Its clone listing holds 200,000 to 250,000 clones. Sequencing was done on a sample of PBMCs. Receptors originate from a woman between 25 and 40 years old in good health and CMV-seropositive.

The V and J genes are TRBV2 and TRBJ1-5, with D perhaps TRBD1 (5 bases). With 2 bases removed from V and 4 bases from J, the gap between germline ends came to 12 bases. Germline V gene data show CDR1 as SNHLY and CDR2 as FYNNEI. The CDR3 is 15 residues long. The CDR3 nucleotides read TGTGCCAGCAGTGAAAGTAGACAGAGTAATCAGCCCCAGCATTTT. Protein sequence: CASSESRQSNQPQHF.

The chain has TRBV5-4 and TRBJ1-2; 9 bases map to TRBD1. CDR1 is SGHNT, CDR2 YYREEE, per germline (reference sequence). The CDR3 is 13 amino acids. J was trimmed by 6 bases and V by 4 bases; bases with no gene match: 4. DNA for the CDR3: TGTGCCAGCAGCCAAACAGGGGGCGATGGCTACACCTTC. This translates into CASSQTGGDGYTF.